Below, 8 T cell receptor beta chains from the same sample are listed, as sequenced in a study of vaccination and CD4 T cells after COVID-19. TCRdb used MiXCR to reprocess the PCR reads, holding one entry per CDR3 protein. The sample shows around 19,000 distinct CDR3 sequences, roughly 60% of them seen only once. The sample here was CD4+ T cells from blood, taken before SARS-CoV-2 vaccination. The source is a human donor who had recovered from COVID-19.

The chain couples TRBV29-1 to TRBJ2-3; 10 nucleotides line up with TRBD2. There are 15 residues in the CDR3. V shed 1 base, J shed 2 bases, and the junction held 3 bases outside the gene matches. Germline CDR1 and CDR2: SQVTM and ANQGSEA. CDR3 region: CSVEATSGFTDTQYF. In DNA, the CDR3 is TGCAGCGTTGAAGCGACTAGCGGGTTCACAGATACGCAGTATTTT.

This clonotype was detected only once. The chain combines TRBV20-1 with TRBJ2-3; TRBD2 matches 10 bases. The V gene's germline CDR1 is DFQATT and CDR2 SNEGSKA (reference sequence). The CDR3 is 17 residues long. The junction had 14 bases not matched to a gene; V was cut back by 7 bases and J by 1 base. CDR3 bases: TGCAGTGGCCTAGCGGGAGACCAAGGGGGGGGCACAGATACGCAGTATTTT. It codes for CSGLAGDQGGGTDTQYF.

V and J are TRBV6-1 and TRBJ2-7; 8 nucleotides align to TRBD1. CDR3 length: 14 residues. The V gene's germline CDR1 is MNHNS and CDR2 SASEGT. The V and J ends lost 6 bases and 0 bases, in that order; junction bases with no gene match: 4. The CDR3 loop is CASRGTGYSYEQYF. The CDR3 coding sequence is TGTGCCAGCAGGGGGACAGGCTACTCCTACGAGCAGTACTTC.

The chain combines TRBV5-4 with TRBJ2-1; D not certain. The CDR3 is made up of 14 amino acids. V lost 4 bases to trimming and J lost 3 bases, with 11 bases between them. Germline values: CDR1 SGHNT, CDR2 YYREEE (reference sequence). CDR3 nucleotides: TGTGCCAGCAGCCCTGGTGGGGACTACAATGAGCAGTTCTTC. Protein: CASSPGGDYNEQFF.

The CDR3 DNA sequence: TGTGCCAGCAGCTTAGGGACTAGCTCAAGCAATGAGCAGTTCTTC. It codes for CASSLGTSSSNEQFF. J is TRBJ2-1 and V is TRBV7-6; TRBD2 agrees at 8 bases. Germline values: CDR1 SGHVS, CDR2 FNYEAQ. J lost 6 bases, V lost 1 base, and 5 bases had no gene match. The CDR3 runs 15 residues.

The chain combines TRBV20-1 with TRBJ2-7; 9 nucleotides line up with TRBD1. The CDR3 has 13 residues. V dropped 5 bases and J dropped 6; count of bases not matched to a gene: 8. From germline, CDR1 is DFQATT and CDR2 SNEGSKA (reference sequence). The DNA for the CDR3 is TGCAGTGCTCCCCGACAGGGGGGAGGCGAGCAGTACTTC. Translated, it gives CSAPRQGGGEQYF.

The V call is TRBV11-1, the J call TRBJ2-1; D gene ambiguous. From germline, CDR1 is SGHAT and CDR2 FQDESV (reference sequence). The CDR3 is 13 residues long. Between the trimmed V and J ends, which lost 8 bases and 0 bases, there was a span of 8 bases. CDR3 nucleotides: TGTGCCAGCGATCTCAGCTCCTACAATGAGCAGTTCTTC. It specifies CASDLSSYNEQFF.

This clonotype appeared a few times. The rearrangement links TRBV6-2 or TRBV6-3 to TRBJ1-3; D is uncertain. Trimming took off 6 bases at V and 2 bases at J, with 8 bases between the two ends. Germline CDR1 and CDR2: MNHEY and SVGEGT. This CDR3 comprises 13 residues. As DNA, the CDR3 is TGTGCCAGCAGCTTGGACCCTGGAAACACCATATATTTT. It yields the protein CASSLDPGNTIYF.